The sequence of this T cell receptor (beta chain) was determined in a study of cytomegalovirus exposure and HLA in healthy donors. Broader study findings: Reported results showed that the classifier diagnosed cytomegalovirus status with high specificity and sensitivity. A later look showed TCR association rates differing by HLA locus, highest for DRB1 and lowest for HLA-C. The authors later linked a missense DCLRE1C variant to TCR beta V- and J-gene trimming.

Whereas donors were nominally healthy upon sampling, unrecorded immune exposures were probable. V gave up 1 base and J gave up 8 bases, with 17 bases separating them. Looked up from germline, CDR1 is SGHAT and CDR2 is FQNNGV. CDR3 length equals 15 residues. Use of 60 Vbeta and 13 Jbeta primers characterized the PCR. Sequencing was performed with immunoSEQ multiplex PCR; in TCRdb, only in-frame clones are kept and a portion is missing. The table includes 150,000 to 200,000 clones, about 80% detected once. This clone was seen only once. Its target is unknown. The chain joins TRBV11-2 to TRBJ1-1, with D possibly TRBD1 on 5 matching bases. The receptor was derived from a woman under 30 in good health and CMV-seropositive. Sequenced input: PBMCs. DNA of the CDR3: TGTGCCAGCAGCTTAGTTCGGACATCCCCCATGGAAGCTTTCTTT. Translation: CASSLVRTSPMEAFF.